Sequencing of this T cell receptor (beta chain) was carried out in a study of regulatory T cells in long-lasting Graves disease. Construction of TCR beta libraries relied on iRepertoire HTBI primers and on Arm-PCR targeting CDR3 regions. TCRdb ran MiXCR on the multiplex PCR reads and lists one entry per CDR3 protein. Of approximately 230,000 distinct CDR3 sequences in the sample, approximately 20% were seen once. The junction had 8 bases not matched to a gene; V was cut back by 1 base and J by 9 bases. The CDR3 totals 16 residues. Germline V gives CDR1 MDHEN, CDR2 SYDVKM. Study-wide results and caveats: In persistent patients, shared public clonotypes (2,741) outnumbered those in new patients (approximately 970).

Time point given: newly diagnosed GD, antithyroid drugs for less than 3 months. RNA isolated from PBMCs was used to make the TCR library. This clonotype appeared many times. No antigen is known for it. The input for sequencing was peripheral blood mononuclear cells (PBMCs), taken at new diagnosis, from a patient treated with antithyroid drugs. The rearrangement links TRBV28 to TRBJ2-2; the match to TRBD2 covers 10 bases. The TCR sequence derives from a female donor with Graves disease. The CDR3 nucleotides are TGTGCCAGCAGTTTATTTGTGGCTAGCGGGAGCCGGGAGCTGTTTTTT. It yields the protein CASSLFVASGSRELFF.